This TCR beta chain was recorded in a study of cytomegalovirus exposure and HLA in healthy donors. PCR was performed using 60 Vbeta and 13 Jbeta primers. Measured with immunoSEQ multiplex PCR; TCRdb has only the in-frame clones, and not every one. The sample holds about 200,000 clones; about four fifths are singletons and the top ten take 1.5% to 2%. Study findings and constraints: The dataset shows that most TCR sequences were rare, while some public TCRs occurred in many donors.

Remarks on this clone: Its antigen is as yet unknown.

This TCR was sampled from a woman between 18 and 29 years old in good health and CMV-seronegative. The sample taken for sequencing was PBMCs.

DNA of the CDR3: TGTGCCAGCCGGACCGGGACTAGCGGGAGTGGGGAGCAGTTCTTC. Translated, it gives CASRTGTSGSGEQFF. The V gene is TRBV19, the J gene TRBJ2-1; 14 nucleotides agree with TRBD2. This CDR3 comprises 15 residues. The V gene end was trimmed by 9 bases and the J gene end by 10 bases; junction bases not matched to a gene: 11. The germline V gene encodes CDR1 LNHDA and CDR2 SQIVND (reference sequence).